This TCR beta chain derives from a study of blood T cell repertoires in COVID-19. Study overall: Samples taken during acute and convalescent COVID-19 were collected in the United States, Italy and Spain.

In germline, CDR1 is LNHDA, CDR2 SQIVND (reference sequence). This CDR3 comprises 15 residues. With 5 bases removed from V and 0 bases from J, the gap between germline ends came to 11 bases. This clone was counted between two and nine times. Clones were read by immunoSEQ multiplex PCR, and TCRdb kept only the in-frame ones, dropping some. The sample includes 58,000 or so clones, around 81% of them seen just once. This chain uses TRBV19 with TRBJ1-5; no clear D. This receptor was obtained from a human donor in a cohort sampled during active COVID-19. The source material was peripheral blood. The CDR3 DNA follows: TGTGCCAGTAGTGCCCAGACATATAGCAATCAGCCCCAGCATTTT. Its protein is CASSAQTYSNQPQHF.